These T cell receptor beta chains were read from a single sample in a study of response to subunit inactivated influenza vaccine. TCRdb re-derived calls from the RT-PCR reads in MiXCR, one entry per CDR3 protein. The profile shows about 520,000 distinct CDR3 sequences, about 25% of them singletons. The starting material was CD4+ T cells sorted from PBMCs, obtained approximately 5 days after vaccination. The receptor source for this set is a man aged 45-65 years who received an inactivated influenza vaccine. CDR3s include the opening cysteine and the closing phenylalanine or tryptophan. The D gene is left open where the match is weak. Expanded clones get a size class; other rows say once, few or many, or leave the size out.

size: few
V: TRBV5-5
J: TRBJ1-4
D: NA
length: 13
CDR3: CASSFQGNEKLFF
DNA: TGTGCCAGCAGCTTTCAGGGTAATGAAAAACTGTTTTTT

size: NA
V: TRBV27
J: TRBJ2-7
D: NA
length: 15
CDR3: CASSLSGRAPKGQYF
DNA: TGTGCCAGCAGTTTATCAGGACGGGCCCCTAAGGGGCAGTACTTC

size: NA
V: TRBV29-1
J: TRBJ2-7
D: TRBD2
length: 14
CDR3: CSVVPLAGYYEQYF
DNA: TGCAGCGTTGTCCCACTAGCGGGATATTACGAGCAGTACTTC

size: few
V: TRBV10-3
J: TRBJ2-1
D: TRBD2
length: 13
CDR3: CAIQAGGPNEQFF
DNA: TGTGCCATACAAGCGGGGGGGCCGAATGAGCAGTTCTTC

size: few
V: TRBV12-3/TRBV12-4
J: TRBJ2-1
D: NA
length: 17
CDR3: CASSSLPAGAPGNEQFF
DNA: TGTGCCAGCAGTTCTTTACCAGCGGGTGCGCCCGGGAATGAGCAGTTCTTC

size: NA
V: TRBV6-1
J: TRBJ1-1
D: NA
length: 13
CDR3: CASSLGHFAEAFF
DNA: TGTGCCAGCAGCTTGGGACACTTCGCTGAAGCTTTCTTT

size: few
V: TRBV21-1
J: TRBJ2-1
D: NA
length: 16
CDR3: CASSKEPDSGASEQFF
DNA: TGTGCCAGCAGCAAAGAGCCGGACAGTGGGGCGAGTGAGCAGTTCTTC

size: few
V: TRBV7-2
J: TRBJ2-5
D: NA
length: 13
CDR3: CASSSLIQETQYF
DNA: TGTGCCAGCAGCTCCCTGATACAAGAGACCCAGTACTTC

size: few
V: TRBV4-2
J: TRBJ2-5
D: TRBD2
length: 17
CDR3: CASSQDRGLAGGETQYF
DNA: TGTGCCAGCAGCCAAGACCGGGGACTAGCGGGGGGGGAGACCCAGTACTTC

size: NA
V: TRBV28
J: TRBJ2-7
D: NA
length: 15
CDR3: CASSTTGSRTYEQYF
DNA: TGTGCCAGCAGTACAACAGGTAGTCGAACCTACGAGCAGTACTTC

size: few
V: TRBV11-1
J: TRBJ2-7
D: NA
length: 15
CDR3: CASSPRRGNGYEQYF
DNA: TGTGCCAGCAGCCCCCGTCGCGGCAATGGATACGAGCAGTACTTC

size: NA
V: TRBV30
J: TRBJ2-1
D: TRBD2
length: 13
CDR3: CAWSGLAGGLKFF
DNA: TGTGCCTGGAGCGGGCTAGCGGGGGGCCTGAAGTTCTTC

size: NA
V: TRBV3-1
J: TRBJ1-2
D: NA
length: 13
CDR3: CASGEQGLYGYTF
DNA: TGTGCCAGCGGAGAACAGGGATTGTATGGCTACACCTTC

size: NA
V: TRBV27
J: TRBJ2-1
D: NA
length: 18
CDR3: CASSPRRRGWGSYNEQFF
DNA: TGTGCCAGCAGTCCCAGGCGAAGGGGGTGGGGCTCCTACAATGAGCAGTTCTTC

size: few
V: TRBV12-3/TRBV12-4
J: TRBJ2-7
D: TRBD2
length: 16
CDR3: CASSRIGGGNNYEQYF
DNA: TGTGCCAGCAGCCGCATTGGCGGGGGGAATAACTACGAGCAGTACTTC

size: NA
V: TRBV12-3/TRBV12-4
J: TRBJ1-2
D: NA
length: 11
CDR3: CASSFRYGYTF
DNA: TGTGCCAGCAGTTTTCGGTATGGCTACACCTTC

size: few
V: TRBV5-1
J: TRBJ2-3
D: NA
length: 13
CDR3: CASSPTGRLGEYF
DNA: TGCGCCAGCAGCCCAACTGGGAGGCTGGGGGAGTATTTT

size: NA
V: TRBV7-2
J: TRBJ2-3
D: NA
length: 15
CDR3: CASSLSIVAFDTQYF
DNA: TGTGCCAGCAGCCTGAGCATCGTGGCGTTCGATACGCAGTATTTT

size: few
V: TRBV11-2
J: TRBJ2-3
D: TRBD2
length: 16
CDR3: CASSLGTASGADTQYF
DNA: TGTGCCAGCAGCCTAGGGACGGCTAGCGGGGCAGATACGCAGTATTTT

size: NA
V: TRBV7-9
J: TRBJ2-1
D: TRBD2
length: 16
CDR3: CASSSFTSGRYNEQFF
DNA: TGTGCCAGCAGCTCGTTCACTAGCGGGAGATACAATGAGCAGTTCTTC

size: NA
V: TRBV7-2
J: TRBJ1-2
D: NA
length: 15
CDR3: CASSFGGTYPNGYTF
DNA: TGTGCCAGCAGCTTTGGGGGGACCTACCCCAATGGCTACACCTTC

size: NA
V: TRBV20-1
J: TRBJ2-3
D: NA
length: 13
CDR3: CSAKLDFTDTQYF
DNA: TGCAGTGCCAAGCTGGACTTCACAGATACGCAGTATTTT

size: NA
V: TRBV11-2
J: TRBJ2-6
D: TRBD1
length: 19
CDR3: CASSPSLRTGGSGANVLTF
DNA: TGTGCCAGCAGCCCATCCCTCCGGACAGGGGGCTCCGGGGCCAACGTCCTGACTTTC

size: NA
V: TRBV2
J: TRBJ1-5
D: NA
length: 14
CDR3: CASTGYGLIQPQHF
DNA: TGTGCCAGCACCGGGTATGGGTTAATACAGCCCCAGCATTTT

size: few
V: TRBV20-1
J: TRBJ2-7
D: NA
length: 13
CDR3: CSASGRTSYEQYF
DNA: TGCAGTGCTAGCGGGAGAACCTCCTACGAGCAGTACTTC

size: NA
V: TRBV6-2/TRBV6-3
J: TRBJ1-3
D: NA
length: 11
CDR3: CASSDHGTIYF
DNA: TGTGCCAGCAGCGACCACGGCACCATATATTTT

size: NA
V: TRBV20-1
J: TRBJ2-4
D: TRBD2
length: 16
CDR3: CSARDHGSGRGNIQYF
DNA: TGCAGTGCTAGAGATCACGGCAGCGGGAGGGGGAACATTCAGTACTTC

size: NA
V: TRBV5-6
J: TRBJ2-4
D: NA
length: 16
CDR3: CASSFEPGTPFTIQYF
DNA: TGTGCCAGCAGCTTTGAACCCGGGACCCCTTTTACCATTCAGTACTTC

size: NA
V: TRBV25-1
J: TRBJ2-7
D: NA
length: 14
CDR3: CASSGYLIPYEQYF
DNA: TGTGCCAGCAGTGGGTACCTTATACCCTACGAGCAGTACTTC

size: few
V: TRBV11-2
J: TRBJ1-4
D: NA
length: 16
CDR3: CASSLGLLTTNEKLFF
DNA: TGTGCCAGCAGCTTAGGGTTACTTACAACTAATGAAAAACTGTTTTTT

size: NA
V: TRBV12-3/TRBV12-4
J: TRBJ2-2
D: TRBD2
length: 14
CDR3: CASTGRSLWGELFF
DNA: TGTGCCAGTACCGGGAGGTCGCTCTGGGGGGAGCTGTTTTTT

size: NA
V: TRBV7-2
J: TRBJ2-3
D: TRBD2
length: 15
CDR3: CASSLYLAGTDTQYF
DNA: TGTGCCAGCAGCTTATATCTAGCGGGAACGGATACGCAGTATTTT

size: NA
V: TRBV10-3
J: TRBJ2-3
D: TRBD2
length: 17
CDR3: CAISDKLLAGSTDTQYF
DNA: TGTGCCATCAGTGACAAATTACTAGCGGGAAGCACAGATACGCAGTATTTT

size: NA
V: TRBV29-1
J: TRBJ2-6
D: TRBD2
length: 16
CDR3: CSVAGGRISGANVLTF
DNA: TGCAGCGTGGCGGGGGGGCGGATCTCTGGGGCCAACGTCCTGACTTTC

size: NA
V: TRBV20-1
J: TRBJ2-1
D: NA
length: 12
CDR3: CSASEKYNEQFF
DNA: TGCAGTGCTAGTGAGAAGTACAATGAGCAGTTCTTC

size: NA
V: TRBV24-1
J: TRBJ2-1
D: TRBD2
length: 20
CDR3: CATSDFGRGGLLSSYNEQFF
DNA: TGTGCCACCAGTGATTTTGGCCGGGGGGGCCTGCTCAGCTCCTACAATGAGCAGTTCTTC

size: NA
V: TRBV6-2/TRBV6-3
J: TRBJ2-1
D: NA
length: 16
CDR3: CASERGGGPPYNEQFF
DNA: TGTGCCAGCGAGAGGGGGGGAGGGCCACCCTACAATGAGCAGTTCTTC

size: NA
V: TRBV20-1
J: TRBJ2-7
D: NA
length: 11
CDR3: CSAREQTEQYF
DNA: TGCAGTGCTAGAGAACAGACCGAGCAGTACTTC

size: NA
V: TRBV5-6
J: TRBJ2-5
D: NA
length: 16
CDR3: CASSLGVGSHQETQYF
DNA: TGTGCCAGCAGCTTGGGGGTCGGGTCCCACCAAGAGACCCAGTACTTC

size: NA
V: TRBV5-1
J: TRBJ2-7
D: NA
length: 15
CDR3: CASSFSFGTGYEQYF
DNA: TGCGCCAGCAGCTTTAGTTTCGGAACTGGGTACGAGCAGTACTTC

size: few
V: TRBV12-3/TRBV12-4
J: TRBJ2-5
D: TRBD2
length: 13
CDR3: CASMYGGSETQYF
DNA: TGTGCCAGCATGTACGGGGGGTCAGAGACCCAGTACTTC

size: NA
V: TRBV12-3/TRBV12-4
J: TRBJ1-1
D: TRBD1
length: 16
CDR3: CASSRATGAMNTEAFF
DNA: TGTGCCAGCAGTAGGGCGACAGGGGCCATGAACACTGAAGCTTTCTTT

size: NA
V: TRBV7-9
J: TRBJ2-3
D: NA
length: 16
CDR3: CASSPPGARSTDTQYF
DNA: TGTGCCAGCAGCCCTCCGGGGGCGCGTTCCACAGATACGCAGTATTTT

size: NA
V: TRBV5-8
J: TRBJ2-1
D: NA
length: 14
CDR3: CASSLVQAGDEQFF
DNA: TGTGCCAGCAGCTTGGTGCAGGCAGGGGATGAGCAGTTCTTC

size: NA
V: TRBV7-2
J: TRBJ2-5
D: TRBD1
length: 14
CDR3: CASSSQGPLETQYF
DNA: TGTGCCAGCAGCTCACAGGGGCCTCTAGAGACCCAGTACTTC

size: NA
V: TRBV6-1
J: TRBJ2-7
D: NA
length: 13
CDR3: CASSGRDLYEQYF
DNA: TGTGCCAGCAGTGGACGGGACCTCTACGAGCAGTACTTC

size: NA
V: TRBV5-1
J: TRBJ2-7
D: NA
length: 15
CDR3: CASSLGGQFAAEQYF
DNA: TGCGCCAGCAGCTTGGGGGGCCAGTTCGCGGCCGAGCAGTACTTC

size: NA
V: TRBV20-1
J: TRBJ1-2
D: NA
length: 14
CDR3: CSARDFHRTYGYTF
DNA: TGCAGTGCTAGAGATTTTCACCGGACCTATGGCTACACCTTC

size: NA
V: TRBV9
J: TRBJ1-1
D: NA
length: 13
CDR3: CASSVEVRGEAFF
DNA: TGTGCCAGCAGCGTAGAAGTAAGGGGTGAAGCTTTCTTT

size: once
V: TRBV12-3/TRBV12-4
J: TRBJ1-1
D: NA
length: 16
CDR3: CASTILLTSGFSEAFF
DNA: TGTGCCAGCACCATACTCCTAACTTCCGGGTTCTCTGAAGCTTTCTTT

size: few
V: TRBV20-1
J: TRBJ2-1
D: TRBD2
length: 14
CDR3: CSALGVSGGNEQFF
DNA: TGCAGTGCCCTAGGCGTTAGCGGGGGAAATGAGCAGTTCTTC

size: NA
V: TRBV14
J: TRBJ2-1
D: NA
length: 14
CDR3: CASSRNWIQNEQFF
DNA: TGTGCCAGCAGCCGCAACTGGATTCAAAATGAGCAGTTCTTC

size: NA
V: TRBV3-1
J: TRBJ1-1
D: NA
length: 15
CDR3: CASSQDLEGNTEAFF
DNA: TGTGCCAGCAGCCAAGATCTCGAGGGGAACACTGAAGCTTTCTTT

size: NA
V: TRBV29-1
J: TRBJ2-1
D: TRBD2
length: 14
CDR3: CSVEDPGRWNEQFF
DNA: TGCAGCGTTGAAGATCCCGGGAGGTGGAATGAGCAGTTCTTC

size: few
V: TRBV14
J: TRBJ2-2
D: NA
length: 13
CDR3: CASSQDLYGELFF
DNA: TGTGCCAGCAGCCAAGATCTTTACGGGGAGCTGTTTTTT